This T cell receptor beta chain was identified during a study of T cell changes during pregnancy in multiple sclerosis (dated by TCRdb to the late 2010s). Regarding the study in general: The study looked at changes in the T cell repertoire across pregnancy in women with multiple sclerosis.

Library generation was performed with the immunoSEQ multiplex PCR assay. In TCRdb, the immuneACCESS table is reduced to in-frame sequences with V and J assigned. These tables do not hold every clone; where another copy was compared, an unresolved V gene accounts for under half, and the others remain unexplained. The sample data list around 88,000 clones, and about 91% of these were observed just once. The leading ten clones occupy roughly 2.3% of the sample. As for this clone: This receptor's antigen is unknown. No base-level quality is on record; no much larger clone is a single base apart.

The receptor was derived from a female donor in good health, enrolled as a control in a pregnancy study. The sequencing here drew on peripheral blood, taken after pregnancy.

The DNA reads as follows: TGTGCCAGCTCACCATCGAGGGTTGAAAAACTGTTTTTT. Its translation is CASSPSRVEKLFF. The chain uses TRBV18 and TRBJ1-4; no D gene is confidently identified. A distance of 8 bases separates the germline ends of V and J, which lose 2 bases and 7 bases respectively. According to the germline V gene, CDR1 reads KGHSH and CDR2 reads LQKENI. The CDR3 measures 13 amino acids from cysteine to phenylalanine. The CDR3 DNA has 39 bases and is translated from base 1.